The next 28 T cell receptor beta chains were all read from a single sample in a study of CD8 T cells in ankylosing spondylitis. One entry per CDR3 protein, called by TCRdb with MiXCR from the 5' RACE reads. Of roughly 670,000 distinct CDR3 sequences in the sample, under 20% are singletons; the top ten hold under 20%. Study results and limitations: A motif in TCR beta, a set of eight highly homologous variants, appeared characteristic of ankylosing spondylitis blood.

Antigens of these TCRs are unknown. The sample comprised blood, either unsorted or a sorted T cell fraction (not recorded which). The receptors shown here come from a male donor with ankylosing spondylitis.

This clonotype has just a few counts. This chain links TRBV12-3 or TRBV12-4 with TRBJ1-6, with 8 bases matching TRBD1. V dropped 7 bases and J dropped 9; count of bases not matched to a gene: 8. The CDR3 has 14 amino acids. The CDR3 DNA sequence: TGTGCCAGCAAAGATCAGGGGGCCGTTTCACCCCTCCACTTT. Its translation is CASKDQGAVSPLHF.

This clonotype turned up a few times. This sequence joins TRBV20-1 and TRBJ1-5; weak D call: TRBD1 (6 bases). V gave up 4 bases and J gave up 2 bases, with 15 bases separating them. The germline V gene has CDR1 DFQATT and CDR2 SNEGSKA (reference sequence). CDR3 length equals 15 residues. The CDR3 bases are TGCAGTGCTACGAGGGACACTCCAGGCAATCAGCCCCAGCATTTT. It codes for CSATRDTPGNQPQHF.

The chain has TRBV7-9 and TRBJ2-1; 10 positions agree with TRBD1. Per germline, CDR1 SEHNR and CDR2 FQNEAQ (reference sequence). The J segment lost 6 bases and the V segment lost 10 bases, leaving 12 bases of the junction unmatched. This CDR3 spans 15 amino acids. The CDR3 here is CATPEGQGSFNEQFF. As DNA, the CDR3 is TGTGCCACCCCAGAGGGACAGGGGTCTTTCAATGAGCAGTTCTTC.

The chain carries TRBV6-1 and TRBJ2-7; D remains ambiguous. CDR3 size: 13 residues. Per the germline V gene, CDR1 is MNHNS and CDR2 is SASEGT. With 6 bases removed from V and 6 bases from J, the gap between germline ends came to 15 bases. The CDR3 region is CASREVRSSEQYF. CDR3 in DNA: TGTGCCAGCAGAGAGGTCAGATCGTCCGAGCAGTACTTC.

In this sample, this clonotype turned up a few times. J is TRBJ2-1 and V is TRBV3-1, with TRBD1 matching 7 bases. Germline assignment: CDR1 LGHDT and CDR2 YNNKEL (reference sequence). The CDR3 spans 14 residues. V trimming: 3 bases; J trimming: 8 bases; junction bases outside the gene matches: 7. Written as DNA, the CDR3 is TGTGCCAGCAGCCACTCGACAGGGACCCATGAGCAGTTCTTC. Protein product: CASSHSTGTHEQFF.

DNA of the CDR3: TGTGCCTGGAAGGACGGCCCCGAAGCTTTCTTT. Protein sequence: CAWKDGPEAFF. The chain carries TRBV30 and TRBJ1-1; D ambiguous. CDR1 is GTSNPN, CDR2 SVGIG, per germline (reference sequence). Trimming pared 4 bases from V and 8 bases from J, leaving 11 bases between. This CDR3 has 11 amino acids.

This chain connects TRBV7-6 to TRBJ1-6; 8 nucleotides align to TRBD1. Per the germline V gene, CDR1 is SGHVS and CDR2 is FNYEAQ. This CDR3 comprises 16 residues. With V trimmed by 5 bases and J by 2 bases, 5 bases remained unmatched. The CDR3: CASSLGQGAYNSPLHF. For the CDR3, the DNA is TGTGCCAGCAGCCTTGGACAGGGCGCCTATAATTCACCCCTCCACTTT.

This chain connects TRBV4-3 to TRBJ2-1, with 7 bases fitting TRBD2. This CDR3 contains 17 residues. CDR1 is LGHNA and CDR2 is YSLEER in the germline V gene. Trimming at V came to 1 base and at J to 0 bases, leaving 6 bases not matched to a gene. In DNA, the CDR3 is TGCGCCAGCAGCCAAGTAGCGGGTTACTCCTCCTACAATGAGCAGTTCTTC. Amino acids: CASSQVAGYSSYNEQFF.

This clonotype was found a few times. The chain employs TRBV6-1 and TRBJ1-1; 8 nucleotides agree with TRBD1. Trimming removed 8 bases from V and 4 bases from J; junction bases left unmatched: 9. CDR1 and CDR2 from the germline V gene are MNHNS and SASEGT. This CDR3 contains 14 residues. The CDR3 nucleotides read TGTGCCAGCGTCGGGGGGACAGGATCCACTGAAGCTTTCTTT. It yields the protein CASVGGTGSTEAFF.

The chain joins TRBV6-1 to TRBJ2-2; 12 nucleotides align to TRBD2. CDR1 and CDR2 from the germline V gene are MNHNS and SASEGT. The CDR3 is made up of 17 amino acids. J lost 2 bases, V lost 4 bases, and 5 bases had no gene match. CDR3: CASSVTSGGPNTGELFF. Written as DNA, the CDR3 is TGTGCCAGCAGTGTCACTAGCGGGGGGCCTAACACCGGGGAGCTGTTTTTT.

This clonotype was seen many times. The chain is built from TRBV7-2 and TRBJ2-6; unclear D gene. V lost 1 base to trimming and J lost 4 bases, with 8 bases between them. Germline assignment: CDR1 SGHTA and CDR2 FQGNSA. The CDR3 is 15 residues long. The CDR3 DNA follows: TGTGCCAGCAGCTTAGAGTCGTCAGGGGCCAACGTCCTGACTTTC. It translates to CASSLESSGANVLTF.

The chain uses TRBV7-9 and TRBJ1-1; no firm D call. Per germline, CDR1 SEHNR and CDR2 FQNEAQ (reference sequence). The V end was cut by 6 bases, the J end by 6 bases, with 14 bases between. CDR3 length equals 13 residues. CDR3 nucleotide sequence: TGTGCCAGCAGAGATACCGGGGTGTCTGAAGCTTTCTTT. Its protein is CASRDTGVSEAFF.

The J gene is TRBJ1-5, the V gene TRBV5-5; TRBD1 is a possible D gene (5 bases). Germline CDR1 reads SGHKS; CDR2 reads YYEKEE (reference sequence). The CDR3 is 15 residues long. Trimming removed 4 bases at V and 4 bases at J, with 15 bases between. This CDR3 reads CASSRSGTANQPQHF. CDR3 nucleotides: TGTGCCAGCAGCCGAAGTGGGACGGCAAATCAGCCCCAGCATTTT.

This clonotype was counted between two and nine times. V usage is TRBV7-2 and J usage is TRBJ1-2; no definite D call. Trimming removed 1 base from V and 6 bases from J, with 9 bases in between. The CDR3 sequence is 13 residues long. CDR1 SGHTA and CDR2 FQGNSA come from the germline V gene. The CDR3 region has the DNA TGTGCCAGCAGCTTAGGCAGGAAGGATGGCTACACCTTC. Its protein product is CASSLGRKDGYTF. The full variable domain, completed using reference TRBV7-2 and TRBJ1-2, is GAGVSQSPSNKVTEKGKDVELRCDPISGHTALYWYRQSLGQGLEFLIYFQGNSAPDKSGLPSDRFSAERTGGSVSTLTIQRTQQEDSAVYLCASSLGRKDGYTFGSGTRLTVV.

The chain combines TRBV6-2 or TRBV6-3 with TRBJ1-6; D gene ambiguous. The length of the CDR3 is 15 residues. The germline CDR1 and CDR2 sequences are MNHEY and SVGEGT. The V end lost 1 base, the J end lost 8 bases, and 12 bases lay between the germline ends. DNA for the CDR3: TGTGCCAGCAGTTACTTGGCAGATTCGGATTCACCCCTCCACTTT. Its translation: CASSYLADSDSPLHF.

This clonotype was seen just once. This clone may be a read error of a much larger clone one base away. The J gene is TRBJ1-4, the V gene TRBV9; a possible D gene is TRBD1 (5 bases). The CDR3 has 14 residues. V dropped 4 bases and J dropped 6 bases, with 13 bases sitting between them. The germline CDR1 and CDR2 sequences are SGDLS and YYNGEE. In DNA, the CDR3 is TGTGCCAGCAGCTTCGGGACCACTGATGAAAAACTGTTTTTT. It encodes CASSFGTTDEKLFF.

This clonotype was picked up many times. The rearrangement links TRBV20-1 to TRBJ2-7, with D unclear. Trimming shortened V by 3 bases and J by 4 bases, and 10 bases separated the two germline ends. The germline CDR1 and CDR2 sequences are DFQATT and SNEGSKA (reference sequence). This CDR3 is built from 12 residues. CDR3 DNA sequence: TGCAGTGCTAGTAACGACCTATACGAGCAGTACTTC. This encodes CSASNDLYEQYF.

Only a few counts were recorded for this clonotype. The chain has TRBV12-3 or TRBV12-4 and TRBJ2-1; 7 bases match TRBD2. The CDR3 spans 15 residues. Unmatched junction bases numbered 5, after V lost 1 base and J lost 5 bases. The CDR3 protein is CASSLGVAGNNEQFF. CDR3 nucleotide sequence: TGTGCCAGCAGTTTAGGAGTAGCGGGTAACAATGAGCAGTTCTTC.

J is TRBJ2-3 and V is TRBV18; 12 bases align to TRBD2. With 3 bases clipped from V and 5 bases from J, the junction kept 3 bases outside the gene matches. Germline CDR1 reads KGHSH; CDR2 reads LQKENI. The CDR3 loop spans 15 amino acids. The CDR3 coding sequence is TGTGCCAGCTCACCGCGGACTAGCGGGGAAGATACGCAGTATTTT. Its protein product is CASSPRTSGEDTQYF.

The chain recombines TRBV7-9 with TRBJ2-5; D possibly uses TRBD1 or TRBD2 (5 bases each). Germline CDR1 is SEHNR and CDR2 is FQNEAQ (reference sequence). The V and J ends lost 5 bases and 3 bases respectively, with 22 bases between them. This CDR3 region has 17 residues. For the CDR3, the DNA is TGTGCCAGCAGCCCGACCAGCCGAGGAAGGGGAGAAGAGACCCAGTACTTC. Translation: CASSPTSRGRGEETQYF.

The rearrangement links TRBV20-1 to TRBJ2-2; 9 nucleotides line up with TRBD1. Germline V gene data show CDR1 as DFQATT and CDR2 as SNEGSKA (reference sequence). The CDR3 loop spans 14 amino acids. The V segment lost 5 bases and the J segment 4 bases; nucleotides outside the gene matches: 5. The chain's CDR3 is CSAPRQGGTGELFF. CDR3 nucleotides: TGCAGTGCTCCGCGACAGGGGGGCACCGGGGAGCTGTTTTTT.

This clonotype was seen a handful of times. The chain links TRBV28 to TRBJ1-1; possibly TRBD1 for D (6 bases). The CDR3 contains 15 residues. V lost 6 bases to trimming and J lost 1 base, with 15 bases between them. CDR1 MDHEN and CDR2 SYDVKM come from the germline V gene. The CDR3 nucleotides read TGTGCCAGCAGAACTAGGGGACACCAGAACACTGAAGCTTTCTTT. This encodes CASRTRGHQNTEAFF.

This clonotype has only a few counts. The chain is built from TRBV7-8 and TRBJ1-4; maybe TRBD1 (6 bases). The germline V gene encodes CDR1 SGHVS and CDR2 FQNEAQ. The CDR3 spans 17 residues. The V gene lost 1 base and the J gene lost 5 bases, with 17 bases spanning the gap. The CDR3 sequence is CASSLGTRQAGNEKLFF. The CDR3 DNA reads TGTGCCAGCAGCTTAGGGACAAGACAGGCTGGAAATGAAAAACTGTTTTTT.

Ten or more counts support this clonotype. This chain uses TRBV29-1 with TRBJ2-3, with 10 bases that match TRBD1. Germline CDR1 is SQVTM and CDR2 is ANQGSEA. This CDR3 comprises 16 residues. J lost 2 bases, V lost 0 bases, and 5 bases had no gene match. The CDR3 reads CSVEDVGTGVTDTQYF. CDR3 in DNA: TGCAGCGTTGAAGATGTCGGGACAGGGGTCACAGATACGCAGTATTTT.

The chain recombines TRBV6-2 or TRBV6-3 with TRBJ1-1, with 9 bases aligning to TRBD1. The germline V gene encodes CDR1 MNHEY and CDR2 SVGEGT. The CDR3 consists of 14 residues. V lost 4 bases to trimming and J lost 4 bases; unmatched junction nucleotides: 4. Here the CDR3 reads CASSSGTGRTEAFF. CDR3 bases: TGTGCCAGCAGTTCCGGGACAGGGCGCACTGAAGCTTTCTTT.

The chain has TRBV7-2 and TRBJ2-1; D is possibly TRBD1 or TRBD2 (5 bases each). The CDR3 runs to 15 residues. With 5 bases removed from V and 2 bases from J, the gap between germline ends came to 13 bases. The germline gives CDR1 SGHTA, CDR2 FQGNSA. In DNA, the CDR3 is TGTGCCAGCAGCACCGAATGGGGGACCTACAATGAGCAGTTCTTC. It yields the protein CASSTEWGTYNEQFF.

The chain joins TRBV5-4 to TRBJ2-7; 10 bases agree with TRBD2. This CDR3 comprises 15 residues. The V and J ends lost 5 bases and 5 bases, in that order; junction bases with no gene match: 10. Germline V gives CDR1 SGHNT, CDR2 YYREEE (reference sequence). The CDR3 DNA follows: TGTGCCAGCAGTTACCCGGGACTAGCGAGGAACGAGCAGTACTTC. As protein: CASSYPGLARNEQYF.

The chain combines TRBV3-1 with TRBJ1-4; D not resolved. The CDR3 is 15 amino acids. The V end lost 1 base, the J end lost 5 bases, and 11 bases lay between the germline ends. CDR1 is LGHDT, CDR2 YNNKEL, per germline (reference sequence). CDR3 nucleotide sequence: TGTGCCAGCAGCCAAGTCGGGGAGGACAATGAAAAACTGTTTTTT. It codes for CASSQVGEDNEKLFF.